This paragraph reports one T cell receptor beta chain. The library attached unique molecular identifiers to individual cDNA molecules. Under the authors' procedure: A typical sample had roughly 87,000 TCRs, with about 23,224 to 690,600 overall. TCRdb redid the calling of the RACE reads with MiXCR, one entry per CDR3 protein. TCRdb, not the authors, supplied the V and J calls. The sample has 65,000 to 95,000 distinct CDR3 sequences; around 7% are singletons. This specimen comes from a study of human T cells and chemical hapten exposure. For the study at large: Patch tests put 0.01% DPC on the upper back, and the results were checked at 6 days.

With V trimmed by 6 bases and J by 5 bases, 9 bases remained unmatched. CDR3 length: 15 amino acids. The germline V gene encodes CDR1 SNHLY and CDR2 FYNNEI. Regarding time point: patch test 2, 6 weeks after DPC sensitization. The treatment is: therapeutic diphenylcyclopropenone sensitization with weekly scalp DPC. The sequence was collected from a woman between 25 and 40 years old with alopecia areata. Some clones in this sample may be carry-over from other donors' samples. The source material was whole blood, sampled in connection with sensitization to the hapten diphenylcyclopropenone (DPC). The chain couples TRBV2 to TRBJ2-1, with 8 bases fitting TRBD2. In DNA, the CDR3 is TGTGCCAGCAGGGTCCTAGCGGGTAGAAACAATGAGCAGTTCTTC. It is translated as CASRVLAGRNNEQFF.